The 22 T cell receptor beta chains in this list originate from one sample, sequenced in a study of cytomegalovirus exposure and HLA in healthy donors. With 60 Vbeta and 13 Jbeta primers, the PCR was carried out. Profiled with immunoSEQ multiplex PCR; TCRdb holds only in-frame clones, not every one. The sample lists approximately 61,000 clones, roughly 68% seen once, with 3% in the top ten. The specimen was PBMCs. The origin of the receptors is a woman between 45 and 65 years old in good health and CMV-seronegative.

V and J are TRBV7-2 and TRBJ2-6; possibly TRBD1 for D (5 bases). The V and J ends lost 1 base and 2 bases respectively, with 6 bases between them. From germline, CDR1 is SGHTA and CDR2 FQGNSA. There are 15 residues in the CDR3. This CDR3 reads CASSLEGTGANVLTF. The CDR3 region has the DNA TGTGCCAGCAGCTTAGAGGGGACTGGGGCCAACGTCCTGACTTTC.

CDR3 nucleotide sequence: TGTGCCAGCAGCGCCACTAGCGGCCCGTACGAGCAGTACTTC. Its protein product is CASSATSGPYEQYF. This chain uses TRBV9 with TRBJ2-7, with 8 bases identical to TRBD2. CDR3 length: 14 amino acids. Germline lookup yields CDR1 SGDLS and CDR2 YYNGEE. J was trimmed by 4 bases and V by 3 bases; bases with no gene match: 6.

The DNA of the CDR3 is TGTGCCAGCAGGCTACCATCGTCCGGGGCCCAGCATTTT. Translated, it gives CASRLPSSGAQHF. The gene calls are TRBV28 and TRBJ1-5; D is unclear. V was trimmed by 6 bases and J by 11 bases, leaving 17 bases between them. Germline values: CDR1 MDHEN, CDR2 SYDVKM. This CDR3 region has 13 residues.

The CDR3 bases are TGTGCCAGCACCCGCAGCGGAGCCGGGGAGCTGTTTTTT. It yields the protein CASTRSGAGELFF. V usage is TRBV6-6 and J usage is TRBJ2-2, with a tentative D call TRBD2 (5 bases). Trimming stripped 7 bases from V and 6 bases from J, with 12 bases between. This CDR3 region has 13 residues. From germline, CDR1 is MNHNY and CDR2 SVGAGI (reference sequence).

In its sample, this clone was seen a few times. This chain joins TRBV6-7 and TRBJ2-7; no definite D call. TRBV6-7 falls under the ORF class, with uncertain function. The CDR3 runs to 15 residues. V was trimmed by 0 bases and J by 2 bases, leaving 11 bases between them. The CDR3 DNA reads as TGTGCCAGCAGTTACTCGATCCAGGCGACCTACGAGCAGTACTTC. This codes for CASSYSIQATYEQYF.

V is TRBV28 and J is TRBJ2-1; 10 bases line up with TRBD1. The V and J ends lost 8 bases and 2 bases, in that order; junction bases with no gene match: 3. The CDR3 runs 14 residues. The germline gives CDR1 MDHEN, CDR2 SYDVKM. The CDR3 DNA reads as TGTGCCAGCCAGGGACAGGGGCCCTACAATGAGCAGTTCTTC. It translates to CASQGQGPYNEQFF.

Note on this clone: The same CDR3 also results from other DNA sequences found in this sample. This sequence joins TRBV2 and TRBJ1-2; weak D call: TRBD1 (5 bases). CDR3 length equals 13 residues. With 3 bases removed from V and 4 bases from J, the gap between germline ends came to 9 bases. CDR1 and CDR2 from the germline V gene are SNHLY and FYNNEI. CDR3 residues: CASSEQGGYGYTF. DNA for the CDR3: TGTGCCAGCAGTGAGCAGGGCGGCTATGGCTACACCTTC.

This clone showed up just a few times. The rearrangement links TRBV18 to TRBJ1-5; D remains unclear. Germline CDR1 reads KGHSH; CDR2 reads LQKENI. The V end was cut by 2 bases, the J end by 5 bases, with 7 bases between. The CDR3 runs 13 residues. Here the CDR3 DNA reads TGTGCCAGCTCACCATCCAGGTATCAGCCCCAGCATTTT. Translating gives CASSPSRYQPQHF. Together with reference TRBV18 and TRBJ1-5, the CDR3 gives the full variable domain: NAGVMQNPRHLVRRRGQEARLRCSPMKGHSHVYWYRQLPEEGLKFMVYLQKENIIDESGMPKERFSAEFPKEGPSILRIQQVVRGDSAAYFCASSPSRYQPQHFGDGTRLSIL.

The chain employs TRBV15 and TRBJ1-1, with 12 nucleotides matching TRBD1. Trimming took 3 bases from V and 1 from J; bases not matched to a gene: 12. Germline-derived CDR1 and CDR2 are LNHNV and YYDKDF (reference sequence). The CDR3 length is 19 residues. The chain's CDR3 is CATSSPPGQGARGNTEAFF. The CDR3 coding sequence is TGTGCCACCAGCAGTCCACCGGGACAGGGGGCGCGGGGGAACACTGAAGCTTTCTTT.

The chain is built from TRBV30 and TRBJ1-2; D may be TRBD1 (6 bases). From germline, CDR1 is GTSNPN and CDR2 SVGIG (reference sequence). The CDR3 contains 13 residues. V was pared by 5 bases and J by 4 bases, with 14 bases between. CDR3 bases: TGTGCCTGGGGCCGGCAGGGGCTCTATGGCTACACCTTC. This codes for CAWGRQGLYGYTF.

This clone was seen more than once but under ten times. The chain combines TRBV6-5 with TRBJ2-5; perhaps TRBD1 as D (6 bases). The ends were cut back, 6 bases at V and 5 bases at J, with 13 bases in the middle. Germline CDR1 MNHEY, CDR2 SVGAGI. The CDR3 is 13 residues long. CDR3 sequence reads: CASRGAGWETQYF. DNA for the CDR3: TGTGCCAGCAGGGGGGCAGGGTGGGAGACCCAGTACTTC.

The chain joins TRBV28 to TRBJ1-1; D gene ambiguous. CDR3 length equals 14 residues. V was clipped by 4 bases and J by 3 bases, with 12 bases between them. Per the germline V gene, CDR1 is MDHEN and CDR2 is SYDVKM. CDR3 amino acids: CASSSGNEDTEAFF. The CDR3 DNA follows: TGTGCCAGCAGTTCGGGTAATGAGGACACTGAAGCTTTCTTT.

The sample holds a few counts of this clone. V usage is TRBV5-6 and J usage is TRBJ2-7, with D maybe TRBD1 (5 bases). The CDR3 runs 12 residues. Trimming removed 4 bases from V and 9 bases from J, with 14 bases in between. Germline values: CDR1 SGHDT, CDR2 YYEEEE. CDR3 region: CASSRRTNMQYF. CDR3 coding DNA: TGTGCCAGCAGCCGCCGGACAAATATGCAGTACTTC.

This sequence joins TRBV6-5 and TRBJ2-1; the match to TRBD2 covers 7 bases. The germline gives CDR1 MNHEY, CDR2 SVGAGI. The CDR3 spans 15 residues. The V gene end was trimmed by 6 bases and the J gene end by 2 bases; junction bases not matched to a gene: 7. The CDR3 protein is CASSPSGSPYNEQFF. The CDR3 bases are TGTGCCAGCAGCCCTAGCGGTTCCCCCTACAATGAGCAGTTCTTC.

This clone was counted only a few times. The rearrangement uses TRBV28 and TRBJ2-7, with 12 bases lining up with TRBD2. J gave up 7 bases and V 3 bases, and 19 bases lay outside the gene matches. This CDR3 spans 19 amino acids. Looked up from germline, CDR1 is MDHEN and CDR2 is SYDVKM. In DNA form, the CDR3 reads TGTGCCAGCAGTTTCCTAATTCGGCGGCTAGCGGGAGGGCCTTCGGAGCAGTACTTC. This encodes CASSFLIRRLAGGPSEQYF.

V gene TRBV5-1 combines with J gene TRBJ2-2, with TRBD1 matching 10 bases. The length of the CDR3 is 17 residues. Germline CDR1 is SGHRS and CDR2 is YFSETQ. The J segment lost 4 bases and the V segment lost 4 bases, leaving 10 bases of the junction unmatched. Written as DNA, the CDR3 is TGCGCCAGCAGCCGCTCTCCGGGACAGGGGTTCACCGGGGAGCTGTTTTTT. Residues: CASSRSPGQGFTGELFF.

V gene TRBV7-8 combines with J gene TRBJ1-2; the D gene is possibly TRBD1 (6 bases). Between the trimmed V and J ends, which lost 5 bases and 2 bases, there was a span of 15 bases. The CDR3 is 15 amino acids. In germline, CDR1 is SGHVS, CDR2 FQNEAQ. The CDR3 loop is CASSPSGRGNYGYTF. CDR3 coding DNA: TGTGCCAGCAGCCCGAGCGGCAGGGGAAACTATGGCTACACCTTC.

The chain recombines TRBV2 with TRBJ2-4; weak D call: TRBD1 (6 bases). The length of the CDR3 is 14 residues. The V and J ends lost 2 bases and 7 bases respectively, with 12 bases between them. Germline lookup yields CDR1 SNHLY and CDR2 FYNNEI. The CDR3 DNA reads TGTGCCAGCAGTGAACAGGGGCAGGGCAACATTCAGTACTTC. Protein: CASSEQGQGNIQYF.

This clone was observed at least ten times. The chain recombines TRBV7-2 with TRBJ1-1; TRBD1 is a possible D gene (6 bases). The CDR3 length is 16 residues. V was clipped by 0 bases and J by 3 bases, with 14 bases between them. The germline V gene encodes CDR1 SGHTA and CDR2 FQGNSA. CDR3 sequence reads: CASSLAAGQMYTEAFF. The DNA for the CDR3 is TGTGCCAGCAGCTTAGCCGCTGGACAGATGTACACTGAAGCTTTCTTT.

The chain carries TRBV7-9 and TRBJ1-2; 9 nucleotides line up with TRBD1. Looked up from germline, CDR1 is SEHNR and CDR2 is FQNEAQ (reference sequence). The V segment lost 6 bases and the J segment 5 bases; nucleotides outside the gene matches: 10. This CDR3 comprises 15 residues. CDR3 in DNA: TGTGCCAGCAGTCCCTGGGACAGGGCTCAGTATGGCTACACCTTC. Translated: CASSPWDRAQYGYTF.

The chain links TRBV6-6 to TRBJ1-5, with unresolved D. This CDR3 is 14 amino acids long. The V and J ends lost 5 bases and 0 bases respectively, with 8 bases between them. CDR1 and CDR2 (germline): MNHNY, SVGAGI (reference sequence). CDR3: CASSTYGSNQPQHF. The CDR3, as DNA: TGTGCCAGCAGTACCTACGGTAGCAATCAGCCCCAGCATTTT.

The rearrangement joins TRBV6-5 to TRBJ2-7, with 9 bases that match TRBD1. Germline V lookup: CDR1 MNHEY, CDR2 SVGAGI. With 4 bases clipped from V and 5 bases from J, the junction kept 6 bases outside the gene matches. CDR3 length equals 14 residues. The chain's CDR3 is CASSSTGGMNEQYF. Written as DNA, the CDR3 is TGTGCCAGCAGTTCAACAGGGGGCATGAACGAGCAGTACTTC.